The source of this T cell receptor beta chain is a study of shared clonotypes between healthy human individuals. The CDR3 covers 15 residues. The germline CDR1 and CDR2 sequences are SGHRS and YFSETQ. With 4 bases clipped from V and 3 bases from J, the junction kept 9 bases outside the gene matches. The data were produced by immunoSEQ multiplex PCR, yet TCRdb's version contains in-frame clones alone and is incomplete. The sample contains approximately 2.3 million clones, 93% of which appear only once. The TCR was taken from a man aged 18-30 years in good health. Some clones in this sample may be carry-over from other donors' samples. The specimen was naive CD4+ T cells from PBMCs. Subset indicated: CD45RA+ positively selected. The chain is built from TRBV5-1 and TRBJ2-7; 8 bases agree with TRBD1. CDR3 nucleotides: TGCGCCAGCAGCCCTTACGGACAGGGCCTCTACGAGCAGTACTTC. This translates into CASSPYGQGLYEQYF.